What follows describes a single TCR beta chain. Antigen specificity is unknown. The sample originates from a study of graft-versus-host responses after intestinal transplantation. Study information: Recipients received multivisceral, liver-intestinal, or isolated intestinal transplants.

Generated by immunoSEQ multiplex PCR, the TCRdb table keeps only in-frame clones and is missing some. The sample shows 90,000 to 150,000 clones, roughly 91% of them seen only once. The germline CDR1 and CDR2 sequences are MNHEY and SMNVEV (reference sequence). The germline V and J ends were trimmed by 5 bases and 0 bases, with 11 bases remaining between them. This CDR3 contains 15 residues. General study findings and limits: The study found high graft-versus-host to host-versus-graft clonal ratios in allografts of patients with graft-donor T cell macrochimerism. Peak circulating GvH clone levels were associated with early post-transplant HvG declines. GvH clones surfaced in recipient marrow, some emerging earlier in ileum or blood.

The chain combines TRBV27 with TRBJ2-1; D is uncertain. This sequence was found in a human donor who received an intestinal transplant. The specimen comprised unstimulated CD4+ T cells sorted from spleen or lymph node cells, sampled before intestinal transplant. CDR3 sequence: CASSHIPFSYNEQFF. DNA for the CDR3: TGTGCCAGCAGTCATATTCCATTCTCCTACAATGAGCAGTTCTTC.